The 6 T cell receptor beta chains below come from one sample, sequenced in a study of radiotherapy plus CTLA-4 blockade in lung cancer. Measured with immunoSEQ multiplex PCR; TCRdb has only the in-frame clones, and not every one. Of 110,000 or so clones listed, 65% to 85% were seen once; the top ten hold roughly 5.3%. Sequenced here: peripheral blood, sampled from a patient treated with radiotherapy plus ipilimumab. The receptors were gathered from a human donor with non-small cell lung cancer who had a partial response to radiotherapy plus ipilimumab.

J is TRBJ1-1 and V is TRBV7-2; D not certain. V was trimmed by 3 bases and J by 6 bases, leaving 8 bases between them. This CDR3 spans 12 amino acids. Looked up from germline, CDR1 is SGHTA and CDR2 is FQGNSA. The CDR3 DNA is TGTGCCAGCAGCTTCGGGGTGGCTGAAGCTTTCTTT. Translation: CASSFGVAEAFF.

The chain employs TRBV28 and TRBJ2-7; maybe TRBD1 (5 bases). The length of the CDR3 is 11 residues. The V end was cut by 4 bases, the J end by 7 bases, with 8 bases between. Germline loops: CDR1 MDHEN, CDR2 SYDVKM. DNA for the CDR3: TGTGCCAGCAGTTCCGCAGGGGAGCAGTACGTC. Translating gives CASSSAGEQYV.

The chain recombines TRBV27 with TRBJ2-1; 7 bases match TRBD2. With V trimmed by 0 bases and J by 4 bases, 6 bases remained unmatched. The CDR3 has 16 residues. The germline V gene has CDR1 MNHEY and CDR2 SMNVEV (reference sequence). CDR3 sequence (DNA): TGTGCCAGCAGTTTATCGGTGGGACTACCTTACAATGAGCAGTTCTTC. Translation gives CASSLSVGLPYNEQFF.

About this clone: Mismatch with germline at one junction end may stem from a read error. V usage is TRBV28 and J usage is TRBJ1-5, with a possible D match to TRBD1 (5 bases). Per the germline V gene, CDR1 is MDHEN and CDR2 is SYDVKM. The CDR3 covers 13 residues. CDR3 protein: CAGSRTSNQPQHF. CDR3 nucleotides: TGTGCCGGCAGTAGGACATCCAATCAGCCCCAGCATTTT.

The chain uses TRBV30 and TRBJ2-1; 9 bases are shared with TRBD1. The trim removed 3 bases at V and 2 bases at J, leaving 5 bases unmatched. The CDR3 sequence is 15 residues long. The germline V gene has CDR1 GTSNPN and CDR2 SVGIG (reference sequence). As DNA, the CDR3 is TGTGCCTGGAGGGGCCGGGACAGGGCCTACAATGAGCAGTTCTTC. It translates to CAWRGRDRAYNEQFF.

J is TRBJ2-3 and V is TRBV19, with a possible D match to TRBD1 (6 bases). The CDR3 contains 16 residues. Germline assignment: CDR1 LNHDA and CDR2 SQIVND (reference sequence). V shed 4 bases and J shed 2 bases, with 16 bases lying between them. In DNA, the CDR3 is TGTGCCAGTAGTAAGTCATGGCCAGGGGTCACAGATACGCAGTATTTT. Translating gives CASSKSWPGVTDTQYF.